A selection of T cell receptor beta chains follows, all from one sample in a study of blood T cell repertoires in COVID-19. Generated by immunoSEQ multiplex PCR, the TCRdb table keeps only in-frame clones and is missing some. In the table there are fewer than 450,000 clones, more than 70% of which are singletons. Sequenced: peripheral blood. These receptors were obtained from a woman aged 70-85 years with COVID-19, enrolled during active disease. CDR3s include the opening cysteine and the closing phenylalanine or tryptophan. The order of the fields is J gene, D gene, clone size, V gene, CDR3 DNA, CDR3 protein. The D gene is left open where the match is weak. Size values are once, few and many counts, or a class for expanded clones, and some rows have none.

J gene: TRBJ1-4
D gene: TRBD1
clone size: -
V gene: TRBV5-1
CDR3 DNA: TGCGCCAGCAGCTTGGGGATTTCGACAGGGAATGGTTTTTTTGATGAAAAACTGTTTTTT
CDR3 protein: CASSLGISTGNGFFDEKLFF

J gene: TRBJ1-1
D gene: -
clone size: -
V gene: TRBV11-3
CDR3 DNA: TGTGCCAGCGCTCCCCCGGGGGGAGGCACTGAAGCTTTCTTT
CDR3 protein: CASAPPGGGTEAFF

J gene: TRBJ1-1
D gene: -
clone size: -
V gene: TRBV7-9
CDR3 DNA: TGTGCCAGCAGCTCGACAGGACTGCTGAGCACTGAAGCTTTCTTT
CDR3 protein: CASSSTGLLSTEAFF

J gene: TRBJ2-1
D gene: -
clone size: -
V gene: TRBV6-5
CDR3 DNA: TGTGCCAGCAGGGGGTGGGGAGGTACAGAGGAGCAGTTCTTC
CDR3 protein: CASRGWGGTEEQFF

J gene: TRBJ2-3
D gene: -
clone size: -
V gene: TRBV6-2/TRBV6-3
CDR3 DNA: TGTGCCAGCAGCCTGTCAACGGGTACGCAGTATTTT
CDR3 protein: CASSLSTGTQYF

J gene: TRBJ2-5
D gene: -
clone size: -
V gene: TRBV5-1
CDR3 DNA: TGCGCCAGCAGCTCGATAGCTGAGACCCAGTACTTC
CDR3 protein: CASSSIAETQYF

J gene: TRBJ2-1
D gene: TRBD1
clone size: -
V gene: TRBV11-2
CDR3 DNA: TGTGCCAGCAGAGGACAGGGGGGCAATGAGCAGTTCTTC
CDR3 protein: CASRGQGGNEQFF

J gene: TRBJ1-3
D gene: -
clone size: -
V gene: TRBV4-1
CDR3 DNA: TGCGCCAGCAGCCAAGGAGCCACCATATATTTT
CDR3 protein: CASSQGATIYF

J gene: TRBJ1-2
D gene: -
clone size: -
V gene: TRBV6-6
CDR3 DNA: TGTGCCAGCAAACAGGGTAACTATGGCTACACCTTC
CDR3 protein: CASKQGNYGYTF

J gene: TRBJ1-2
D gene: -
clone size: -
V gene: TRBV6-2/TRBV6-3
CDR3 DNA: TGTGCCAGCAGTTACGGTGGACAGCCCTATGGCTACACCTTC
CDR3 protein: CASSYGGQPYGYTF

J gene: TRBJ2-7
D gene: -
clone size: -
V gene: TRBV10-1
CDR3 DNA: TGCGCCAGCAGTGACGGGTACGGTTCCTACGAGCAGTACTTC
CDR3 protein: CASSDGYGSYEQYF

J gene: TRBJ2-6
D gene: TRBD1
clone size: -
V gene: TRBV5-1
CDR3 DNA: TGCGCCAGCAGCCCCGAAGGAACGGGACAGTTTACTGGGGCCAACGTCCTGACTTTC
CDR3 protein: CASSPEGTGQFTGANVLTF

J gene: TRBJ1-2
D gene: TRBD1
clone size: -
V gene: TRBV5-6
CDR3 DNA: TGTGCCAGCAGCTTGGGGACAGGCTTTAACTATGGCTACACCTTC
CDR3 protein: CASSLGTGFNYGYTF

J gene: TRBJ2-7
D gene: -
clone size: -
V gene: TRBV7-9
CDR3 DNA: TGTGCCAGCACCCGAGGAGGGTCCTACGAGCAGTACTTC
CDR3 protein: CASTRGGSYEQYF

J gene: TRBJ1-1
D gene: -
clone size: -
V gene: TRBV5-1
CDR3 DNA: TGCGCCAGCAGCTTGGGAGGGCTCATGAACACTGAAGCTTTCTTT
CDR3 protein: CASSLGGLMNTEAFF

J gene: TRBJ1-4
D gene: -
clone size: -
V gene: TRBV5-5
CDR3 DNA: TGTGCCAGCAGCTTGGGGGGCCCCGGGGAAAAACTGTTTTTT
CDR3 protein: CASSLGGPGEKLFF

J gene: TRBJ1-2
D gene: -
clone size: -
V gene: TRBV21-1
CDR3 DNA: TGTGCCAGCATCGGTCCCCGAGCCCATAATGGCTACACCTTC
CDR3 protein: CASIGPRAHNGYTF

J gene: TRBJ1-3
D gene: -
clone size: -
V gene: TRBV19
CDR3 DNA: TGTGCCAGTCTCCGGGCGGGCTCAGGAAACACCATATATTTT
CDR3 protein: CASLRAGSGNTIYF

J gene: TRBJ2-5
D gene: -
clone size: -
V gene: TRBV14
CDR3 DNA: TGTGCCAGCAGCCCTTTGGGGCGCAGCCAAGAGACCCAGTACTTC
CDR3 protein: CASSPLGRSQETQYF

J gene: TRBJ1-1
D gene: -
clone size: -
V gene: TRBV5-4
CDR3 DNA: TGTGCCAGCAGCTTGGCTGAAGGGGGGAACACTGAAGCTTTCTTT
CDR3 protein: CASSLAEGGNTEAFF

J gene: TRBJ1-5
D gene: TRBD1
clone size: many
V gene: TRBV7-9
CDR3 DNA: TGTGCCAGCAGCTTAGGAGGGGGCGGGGGGCAGCCCCAGCATTTT
CDR3 protein: CASSLGGGGGQPQHF

J gene: TRBJ1-1
D gene: TRBD1
clone size: -
V gene: TRBV2
CDR3 DNA: TGTGCCAGCATTTTCACAGGGGGCACTGAAGCTTTCTTT
CDR3 protein: CASIFTGGTEAFF

J gene: TRBJ1-5
D gene: -
clone size: -
V gene: TRBV29-1
CDR3 DNA: TGCAGCGTTGAAATCCGCCGGGCCTCGGAGGGGCAGCCCCAGCATTTT
CDR3 protein: CSVEIRRASEGQPQHF

J gene: TRBJ1-2
D gene: TRBD1
clone size: -
V gene: TRBV6-6
CDR3 DNA: TGTGCCAGCAGTTACGGACAGGACTATAACTATGGCTACACCTTC
CDR3 protein: CASSYGQDYNYGYTF

J gene: TRBJ1-2
D gene: -
clone size: -
V gene: TRBV14
CDR3 DNA: TGTGCCAGCAGCCAAGATCGGGCGGGATATGGCTACACCTTC
CDR3 protein: CASSQDRAGYGYTF

J gene: TRBJ2-1
D gene: TRBD2
clone size: -
V gene: TRBV5-1
CDR3 DNA: TGCGCCAGCAGCGCGGGCGGTAGCGGGGCCTTGAATGAGCAGTTCTTC
CDR3 protein: CASSAGGSGALNEQFF

J gene: TRBJ2-5
D gene: -
clone size: -
V gene: TRBV5-1
CDR3 DNA: TGCGCCAGCGGGGAGGTAATGGTGGGCCAAGAGACCCAGTACTTC
CDR3 protein: CASGEVMVGQETQYF

J gene: TRBJ2-2
D gene: TRBD2
clone size: -
V gene: TRBV5-1
CDR3 DNA: TGCGCCAGCAGGTTGGCCGGGACTAGCGAGAACACCGGGGAGCTGTTTTTT
CDR3 protein: CASRLAGTSENTGELFF

J gene: TRBJ1-5
D gene: -
clone size: -
V gene: TRBV19
CDR3 DNA: TGTGCCAGTAGGGACAGCGCTATTAATCAGCCCCAGCATTTT
CDR3 protein: CASRDSAINQPQHF

J gene: TRBJ1-1
D gene: TRBD1
clone size: -
V gene: TRBV3-1/TRBV3-2
CDR3 DNA: TGTGCCAGCAGCCGTAGACAGGGAGTGCCTGAAGCTTTCTTT
CDR3 protein: CASSRRQGVPEAFF

J gene: TRBJ1-1
D gene: -
clone size: -
V gene: TRBV28
CDR3 DNA: TGTGCCAGCACCCCCTGGGCAGGTACCACTGAAGCTTTCTTT
CDR3 protein: CASTPWAGTTEAFF

J gene: TRBJ1-2
D gene: TRBD1
clone size: few
V gene: TRBV4-2
CDR3 DNA: TGTGCCAGCAGCCTTGGGACAGGGGGCAGCTATGGCTACACCTTC
CDR3 protein: CASSLGTGGSYGYTF

J gene: TRBJ1-1
D gene: -
clone size: -
V gene: TRBV6-5
CDR3 DNA: TGTGCCAGCAGTTACTCGTACGCGACTGAAGCTTTCTTT
CDR3 protein: CASSYSYATEAFF

J gene: TRBJ1-2
D gene: -
clone size: -
V gene: TRBV5-1
CDR3 DNA: TGCGCCAGCAGTTCTTCAGGGGAGGGCTACACCTTC
CDR3 protein: CASSSSGEGYTF

J gene: TRBJ1-2
D gene: -
clone size: -
V gene: TRBV3-1/TRBV3-2
CDR3 DNA: TGTGCCAGCAGCCATAACCGGGACACCAACTATGGCTACACCTTC
CDR3 protein: CASSHNRDTNYGYTF

J gene: TRBJ1-6
D gene: -
clone size: once
V gene: TRBV5-1
CDR3 DNA: TGCGCCAGCAGCTTCCCGGGAGGACCCCTCCACTTT
CDR3 protein: CASSFPGGPLHF

J gene: TRBJ1-6
D gene: TRBD1
clone size: -
V gene: TRBV5-8
CDR3 DNA: TGTGCCAGCAGCTTGGCCCCAACAGGGGGCGATTCACCCCTCCACTTT
CDR3 protein: CASSLAPTGGDSPLHF

J gene: TRBJ1-6
D gene: TRBD1
clone size: once
V gene: TRBV5-1
CDR3 DNA: TGCGCCAGCAGCCCCGGGACAGGACGTGGGGTTAATTCACCCCTCCACTTT
CDR3 protein: CASSPGTGRGVNSPLHF

J gene: TRBJ1-2
D gene: TRBD1
clone size: -
V gene: TRBV25-1
CDR3 DNA: TGTGCCAACACCGGGACAGACAATGGCTACACCTTC
CDR3 protein: CANTGTDNGYTF